This T cell receptor beta chain was sequenced for a study of blood T cell repertoires in COVID-19. Generated by immunoSEQ multiplex PCR, the TCRdb table keeps only in-frame clones and is missing some. The table lists about 120,000 clones, nearly 90% of them singletons. The specimen was peripheral blood. This TCR was recovered from a woman in her fifties or sixties with COVID-19, enrolled during active disease.

The chain's CDR3 is CASSQVSGKHGELFF. The CDR3 region has the DNA TGCGCCAGCAGCCAAGTATCGGGGAAACACGGGGAGCTGTTTTTT. V usage is TRBV4-3 and J usage is TRBJ2-2; a possible D gene is TRBD2 (5 bases). V was pared by 1 base and J by 7 bases, with 13 bases between. Looked up from germline, CDR1 is LGHNA and CDR2 is YSLEER. CDR3 length: 15 amino acids.